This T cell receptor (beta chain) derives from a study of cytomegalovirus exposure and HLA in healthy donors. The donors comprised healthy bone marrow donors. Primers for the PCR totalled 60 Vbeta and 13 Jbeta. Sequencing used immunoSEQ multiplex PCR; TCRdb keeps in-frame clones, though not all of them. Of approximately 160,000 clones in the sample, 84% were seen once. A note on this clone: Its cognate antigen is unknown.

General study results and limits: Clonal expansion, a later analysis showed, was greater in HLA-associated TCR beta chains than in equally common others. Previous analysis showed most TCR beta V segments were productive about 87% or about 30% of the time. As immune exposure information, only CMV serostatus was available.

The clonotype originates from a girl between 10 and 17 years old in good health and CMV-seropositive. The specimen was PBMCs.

The DNA for the CDR3 is TGTGCCAGCAGTGTGACTAGCGGCACAGATACGCAGTATTTT. Translated: CASSVTSGTDTQYF. The chain couples TRBV6-1 to TRBJ2-3; 8 bases line up with TRBD2. The germline gives CDR1 MNHNS, CDR2 SASEGT. Trimming removed 4 bases from V and 1 base from J; junction bases left unmatched: 1. CDR3 length: 14 amino acids.